The 5 T cell receptor beta chains below all came from one sample that was sequenced in a study of T-cell reconstitution after alpha-beta-depleted transplantation in children. Library preparation (for TCRbeta) was performed with unique molecular identifiers. TCRdb reprocessed the PCR reads with MiXCR, giving one entry per CDR3 protein. The table shows just under 250,000 distinct CDR3 sequences, with more than 20% occurring only once. The sample in question was PBMCs, obtained before TCRalphabeta/CD19-depleted stem cell transplant. The receptors stem from a girl under 10 years old with Fanconi anemia, due to receive a stem cell transplant.

This clonotype was seen at least ten times. V usage is TRBV12-3 or TRBV12-4 and J usage is TRBJ1-3; D is uncertain. The CDR3 is 12 amino acids. The V end lost 6 bases, the J end lost 2 bases, and 5 bases lay between the germline ends. DNA for the CDR3: TGTGCCAGCAGGCGACCTGGAAACACCATATATTTT. Translation: CASRRPGNTIYF.

A few counts support this clonotype. The chain uses TRBV7-9 and TRBJ2-5; TRBD1 matches at 9 bases. This CDR3 has 14 amino acids. The V gene's germline CDR1 is SEHNR and CDR2 FQNEAQ (reference sequence). With 11 bases clipped from V and 5 bases from J, the junction kept 12 bases outside the gene matches. CDR3 coding DNA: TGTGCCTCTGGGGAGGGACAGGGAGTGGAGACCCAGTACTTC. This encodes CASGEGQGVETQYF. The full variable domain, rest sourced from reference TRBV7-9 and TRBJ2-5, is DTGVSQNPRHKITKRGQNVTFRCDPISEHNRLYWYRQTLGQGPEFLTYFQNEAQLEKSRLLSDRFSAERPKGSFSTLEIQRTEQGDSAMYLCASGEGQGVETQYFGPGTRLLVL.

The sample holds a few counts of this clonotype. V usage is TRBV18 and J usage is TRBJ2-5, with unresolved D. CDR1 and CDR2 from the germline V gene are KGHSH and LQKENI. The CDR3 is 14 amino acids. V shed 3 bases and J shed 3 bases, with 11 bases lying between them. The CDR3 DNA follows: TGTGCCAGCTCACCTCTAATGAAAGAAGAGACCCAGTACTTC. Encoded protein: CASSPLMKEETQYF.

This clonotype was counted at least ten times. The chain couples TRBV27 to TRBJ1-5; D perhaps matches TRBD1 (6 bases). Germline CDR1 MNHEY, CDR2 SMNVEV (reference sequence). The CDR3 runs to 15 residues. With 5 bases removed from V and 4 bases from J, the gap between germline ends came to 15 bases. CDR3: CASSLGGAGNQPQHF. The CDR3 coding sequence is TGTGCCAGCAGTCTGGGGGGGGCCGGGAATCAGCCCCAGCATTTT.

V is TRBV5-1 and J is TRBJ2-7, with D possibly TRBD1 on 5 matching bases. V dropped 4 bases and J dropped 0 bases, with 11 bases sitting between them. CDR1 and CDR2 (germline): SGHRS, YFSETQ. The CDR3 is 14 residues long. CDR3 nucleotide sequence: TGCGCCAGCAGCGAAAGACAGAGCTCCTACGAGCAGTACTTC. It codes for CASSERQSSYEQYF.